This TCR beta chain came from a study of CD8 T cells in Susac syndrome. An input of about 0.45 to 1 ug of RNA was subjected to reverse transcription using random hexamers. TCRdb re-derived calls from the immunoSEQ multiplex PCR reads in MiXCR, one entry per CDR3 protein. The profile shows some 160,000 distinct CDR3 sequences, about 90% of them singletons. This clonotype originated in a human donor in good health. The sequenced sample consisted of CD4+ T cells from PBMCs.

DNA of the CDR3: TGTGCCAGCAGCTCGGAAGGGGTAGGGGTCAATGAGCAGTTCTTC. It yields the protein CASSSEGVGVNEQFF. The chain joins TRBV7-3 to TRBJ2-1; D might be TRBD1 (5 bases). V was trimmed by 4 bases and J by 6 bases, leaving 16 bases between them. Germline CDR1 is SGHTA and CDR2 is FQGTGA. CDR3 size: 15 residues.